Included here is one TCR beta chain sequence, with context. The antigen is not known. This sample is drawn from a study of identifying expanded T cells in peripheral blood. Study results and caveats: Clone count variance between two-week samples rose with total template count. Over around two and four weeks, about 16 and 19 clones changed, versus around 1.1 between replicates.

The trim removed 5 bases at V and 7 bases at J, leaving 4 bases unmatched. The CDR3 spans 13 residues. The V gene's germline CDR1 is SGHAT and CDR2 FQNNGV. TCRdb's table, derived via immunoSEQ multiplex PCR, lists solely in-frame clones and lacks some. The data hold 100,000 to 150,000 clones, with more than 80% observed a single time. The TCR comes from a person between 18 and 75 years old in good health. The V gene is TRBV11-2, the J gene TRBJ2-1; 8 bases map to TRBD1. Specimen: blood. CDR3 DNA: TGTGCCAGCAGCCTGGACAGGGTGAATGAGCAGTTCTTC. It encodes CASSLDRVNEQFF.